This passage covers 24 T cell receptor beta chains from one sample sequenced in a study of cytomegalovirus exposure and HLA in healthy donors. The primer mix had 60 Vbeta and 13 Jbeta primers. Here immunoSEQ multiplex PCR was the method, and the copy in TCRdb shows in-frame clones only, minus some. The table records approximately 90,000 clones, 60% to 70% of them present only once. The sequenced sample was PBMCs. These receptors all stem from a woman between 25 and 40 years old in good health and CMV-seronegative.

The chain links TRBV19 to TRBJ1-4, with 8 bases lining up with TRBD1. With 6 bases clipped from V and 0 bases from J, the junction kept 6 bases outside the gene matches. Germline CDR1 LNHDA, CDR2 SQIVND (reference sequence). CDR3 size: 16 residues. The CDR3 spells CASSGQGFSTNEKLFF. CDR3 nucleotides: TGTGCCAGTAGCGGACAGGGTTTTTCAACTAATGAAAAACTGTTTTTT.

The V gene is TRBV9, the J gene TRBJ1-2, with 7 bases aligning to TRBD1. CDR3 size: 15 residues. Trimming removed 4 bases from V and 4 bases from J; junction bases left unmatched: 10. CDR1 SGDLS and CDR2 YYNGEE come from the germline V gene. The CDR3 DNA follows: TGTGCCAGCAGCCTATCCGGGACAGCCCTCTATGGCTACACCTTC. This gives the protein CASSLSGTALYGYTF.

The chain combines TRBV6-1 with TRBJ2-7; TRBD1 is a possible D gene (6 bases). V lost 7 bases and J 5 bases, leaving 21 bases between the germline ends. CDR1 is MNHNS and CDR2 is SASEGT in the germline V gene. The CDR3 covers 15 residues. The CDR3 region is CASKETGSGRDEQYF. CDR3 nucleotide sequence: TGTGCCAGCAAAGAAACAGGGTCGGGACGTGACGAGCAGTACTTC.

The chain is built from TRBV9 and TRBJ1-1; 7 bases fit TRBD1. Trimming at V came to 3 bases and at J to 3 bases, leaving 2 bases not matched to a gene. Germline V gene sequence: CDR1 SGDLS, CDR2 YYNGEE. CDR3 length equals 13 residues. The CDR3 coding sequence is TGTGCCAGCAGCGGCAGGGGGGACACTGAAGCTTTCTTT. Encoded protein: CASSGRGDTEAFF. Using reference TRBV9 and TRBJ1-1 for the parts outside the CDR3, the full variable domain is DSGVTQTPKHLITATGQRVTLRCSPRSGDLSVYWYQQSLDQGLQFLIQYYNGEERAKGNILERFSAQQFPDLHSELNLSSLELGDSALYFCASSGRGDTEAFFGQGTRLTVV.

This chain uses TRBV7-6 with TRBJ2-5; no definite D call. The germline V and J ends were trimmed by 5 bases and 2 bases, with 15 bases remaining between them. The CDR3 contains 15 residues. CDR1 and CDR2 (germline): SGHVS, FNYEAQ. CDR3 in DNA: TGTGCCAGCAGCCGATATACGACTCCTCAAGAGACCCAGTACTTC. This encodes CASSRYTTPQETQYF. Full variable domain (missing parts from reference TRBV7-6 and TRBJ2-5): GAGVSQSPRYKVTKRGQDVALRCDPISGHVSLYWYRQALGQGPEFLTYFNYEAQQDKSGLPNDRFSAERPEGSISTLTIQRTEQRDSAMYRCASSRYTTPQETQYFGPGTRLLVL.

The J gene is TRBJ1-5, the V gene TRBV21-1. TRBV21-1 is a documented pseudogene. CDR3 length: 15 amino acids. The chain's CDR3 is CASSKVPYVNQPQHF. In DNA, the CDR3 is TGTGCCAGCAGCAAAGTACCCTACGTCAATCAGCCCCAGCATTTT.

The chain combines TRBV29-1 with TRBJ1-1; TRBD1 matches at 9 bases. The V and J ends lost 4 bases and 4 bases, in that order; junction bases with no gene match: 4. Germline CDR1 reads SQVTM; CDR2 reads ANQGSEA. The CDR3 is 13 residues long. CDR3 residues: CSVGTGDRTEAFF. CDR3 DNA: TGCAGCGTTGGGACAGGGGATCGCACTGAAGCTTTCTTT.

The chain employs TRBV14 and TRBJ2-2, with D perhaps TRBD2 (5 bases). Between the trimmed V and J ends, which lost 6 bases and 6 bases, there was a span of 11 bases. The CDR3 contains 13 residues. CDR1 SGHDN and CDR2 FVKESK come from the germline V gene. The CDR3 spells CASSRDGAGELFF. For the CDR3, the DNA is TGTGCCAGCAGTCGGGATGGTGCCGGGGAGCTGTTTTTT.

This chain links TRBV28 with TRBJ1-2; 7 bases match TRBD1. Germline V lookup: CDR1 MDHEN, CDR2 SYDVKM. This CDR3 is built from 14 residues. V lost 1 base and J lost 6; bases outside the gene matches: 5. CDR3 DNA sequence: TGTGCCAGCAGTTTATCGACGACAGGGCATGGCTACACCTTC. Translated, it gives CASSLSTTGHGYTF.

The chain employs TRBV9 and TRBJ1-4, with a possible D match to TRBD1 (5 bases). Germline V gene data show CDR1 as SGDLS and CDR2 as YYNGEE. V was pared by 0 bases and J by 8 bases, with 8 bases between. This CDR3 comprises 13 residues. The CDR3 loop is CASSVGQGEKLFF. The CDR3 nucleotides are TGTGCCAGCAGCGTAGGGCAGGGAGAAAAACTGTTTTTT.

This clone turned up a few times. This chain links TRBV5-1 with TRBJ2-4, with D possibly TRBD1 on 6 matching bases. V was trimmed by 4 bases and J by 1 base, leaving 15 bases between them. The length of the CDR3 is 16 residues. Germline V gives CDR1 SGHRS, CDR2 YFSETQ. The CDR3 nucleotides read TGCGCCAGCAGCACCGGACAGCCTGGGGCCAAAAACATTCAGTACTTC. Encoded protein: CASSTGQPGAKNIQYF.

The genes are TRBV28 and TRBJ2-7, with 8 bases aligning to TRBD1. Germline assignment: CDR1 MDHEN and CDR2 SYDVKM. The CDR3 runs to 16 residues. The trim removed 6 bases at V and 5 bases at J, leaving 15 bases unmatched. The CDR3 coding sequence is TGTGCCAGCAGCTGGGTGGGGTCACAGGGGGTCAACGAGCAGTACTTC. This translates into CASSWVGSQGVNEQYF. The full variable domain, rest sourced from reference TRBV28 and TRBJ2-7, is DVKVTQSSRYLVKRTGEKVFLECVQDMDHENMFWYRQDPGLGLRLIYFSYDVKMKEKGDIPEGYSVSREKKERFSLILESASTNQTSMYLCASSWVGSQGVNEQYFGPGTRLTVT.

The DNA of the CDR3 is TGTGCCAGCAGGACCGGGGCTAGCGGTCCCTACGAGCAGTACTTC. This codes for CASRTGASGPYEQYF. The rearrangement uses TRBV2 and TRBJ2-7; 7 nucleotides line up with TRBD2. Germline CDR1 is SNHLY and CDR2 is FYNNEI. The CDR3 loop spans 15 amino acids. Trimming cost V 6 bases and J 2 bases; bases outside gene matches: 10. The full variable domain, completed using reference TRBV2 and TRBJ2-7, is EPEVTQTPSHQVTQMGQEVILRCVPISNHLYFYWYRQILGQKVEFLVSFYNNEISEKSEIFDDQFSVERPDGSNFTLKIRSTKLEDSAMYFCASRTGASGPYEQYFGPGTRLTVT.

This clone appeared a few times. The V gene is TRBV28, the J gene TRBJ2-7, with 7 bases aligning to TRBD2. This CDR3 has 14 amino acids. CDR1 MDHEN and CDR2 SYDVKM come from the germline V gene. V was pared by 1 base and J by 5 bases, with 5 bases of the junction left unmatched. The CDR3 DNA follows: TGTGCCAGCAGTTTATCCCCCGGGGGGAACGAGCAGTACTTC. Translating it yields CASSLSPGGNEQYF.

The rearrangement joins TRBV4-2 to TRBJ1-2; D perhaps matches TRBD1 (6 bases). The V gene's germline CDR1 is LGHNA and CDR2 YNFKEQ. This CDR3 region has 14 residues. The germline V and J ends were trimmed by 2 bases and 2 bases, with 9 bases remaining between them. The CDR3, as DNA: TGTGCCAGCAGCCAACGGGACATCAACTATGGCTACACCTTC. It specifies CASSQRDINYGYTF.

The chain links TRBV4-1 to TRBJ1-3; the match to TRBD1 covers 8 bases. The CDR3 extends over 14 amino acids. V trimming: 4 bases; J trimming: 2 bases; junction bases outside the gene matches: 1. Germline CDR1 and CDR2: MGHRA and YSYEKL. The CDR3 sequence: CASSPTGAGNTIYF. The CDR3, as DNA: TGCGCCAGCAGCCCGACAGGGGCTGGAAACACCATATATTTT.

The chain joins TRBV10-3 to TRBJ2-2; D is perhaps TRBD1 (5 bases). This CDR3 is built from 14 residues. V dropped 3 bases and J dropped 1 base, with 6 bases sitting between them. The germline V gene has CDR1 ENHRY and CDR2 SYGVKD. Here the CDR3 reads CAISEQENTGELFF. CDR3 DNA sequence: TGTGCCATCAGTGAACAGGAGAACACCGGGGAGCTGTTTTTT.

This clone was recorded only once. This chain joins TRBV27 and TRBJ1-2, with D unresolved. This CDR3 comprises 13 residues. Germline V gene lookup returns CDR1 MNHEY and CDR2 SMNVEV (reference sequence). The V gene lost 0 bases and the J gene lost 4 bases, with 6 bases spanning the gap. DNA for the CDR3: TGTGCCAGCAGTTTATCGCGGGGCTATGGCTACACCTTC. Translation gives CASSLSRGYGYTF.

This clone was picked up one time. This chain connects TRBV28 to TRBJ1-1; D is perhaps TRBD1 (6 bases). The CDR3 runs to 14 residues. V was cut by 6 bases and J by 0 bases, with 11 bases left in between. CDR1 is MDHEN, CDR2 SYDVKM, per germline. The CDR3 region has the DNA TGTGCCAGCAGACTTACAGGGTTGAACACTGAAGCTTTCTTT. Amino acids: CASRLTGLNTEAFF.

The chain recombines TRBV30 with TRBJ1-1, with a possible D match to TRBD1 (5 bases). CDR1 is GTSNPN, CDR2 SVGIG, per germline (reference sequence). The CDR3 extends over 15 amino acids. V was cut by 3 bases and J by 0 bases, with 14 bases left in between. CDR3 amino acids: CAWRTRGTLNTEAFF. The CDR3 region has the DNA TGTGCCTGGAGGACAAGGGGTACCTTGAACACTGAAGCTTTCTTT.

The chain uses TRBV28 and TRBJ2-3, with a tentative D call TRBD1 (5 bases). The CDR3 runs to 13 residues. Germline-derived CDR1 and CDR2 are MDHEN and SYDVKM. V was cut by 8 bases and J by 3 bases, with 12 bases left in between. CDR3 nucleotides: TGTGCCAGCGGGGCAGGCGCTACAGATACGCAGTATTTT. This translates into CASGAGATDTQYF.

The genes are TRBV6-5 and TRBJ1-1, with TRBD1 identical over 7 bases. The CDR3 is 15 amino acids. Germline V gives CDR1 MNHEY, CDR2 SVGAGI. After removal of 7 bases from V and 5 bases from J, the junction contained 13 bases not matched to a gene. The CDR3 sequence is CASKRRQGGGTEAFF. The CDR3 coding sequence is TGTGCCAGCAAGAGGAGACAGGGCGGGGGGACTGAAGCTTTCTTT.

V is TRBV18 and J is TRBJ1-5; TRBD1 aligns across 8 bases. Germline values: CDR1 KGHSH, CDR2 LQKENI. Losses at the gene ends were 3 bases for V and 7 bases for J; bases not matched to a gene: 8. This CDR3 contains 15 residues. This CDR3 reads CASSPGQGKGQPQHF. CDR3 sequence (DNA): TGTGCCAGCTCACCCGGACAGGGTAAAGGCCAGCCCCAGCATTTT. The variable domain in full, completed from reference TRBV18 and TRBJ1-5, reads NAGVMQNPRHLVRRRGQEARLRCSPMKGHSHVYWYRQLPEEGLKFMVYLQKENIIDESGMPKERFSAEFPKEGPSILRIQQVVRGDSAAYFCASSPGQGKGQPQHFGDGTRLSIL.

V and J are TRBV5-6 and TRBJ2-2, with D unclear. Germline CDR1 reads SGHDT; CDR2 reads YYEEEE. V was clipped by 0 bases and J by 2 bases, with 8 bases between them. The CDR3 is 15 amino acids. Here the CDR3 reads CASSLAPGNTGELFF. CDR3 coding DNA: TGTGCCAGCAGCTTGGCCCCAGGAAACACCGGGGAGCTGTTTTTT. The full variable domain, rest sourced from reference TRBV5-6 and TRBJ2-2, is DAGVTQSPTHLIKTRGQQVTLRCSPKSGHDTVSWYQQALGQGPQFIFQYYEEEERQRGNFPDRFSGHQFPNYSSELNVNALLLGDSALYLCASSLAPGNTGELFFGEGSRLTVL.